This T cell receptor (beta chain) was obtained from a study of blood T cells in healthy people across ages. Next came a second PCR, run for about 6 to 11 cycles, which used a sample-barcoded 5' primer along with a J-beta primer mix. In TCRdb, the 5' RACE reads were re-called with MiXCR into one record per CDR3 protein. The sample has around 1.5 million distinct CDR3 sequences; 55% to 75% are singletons. This sequence was found in a man aged 18 to 30 in good health. The specimen was blood.

The CDR3 sequence: CASSLDRVEFSYNEQFF. The CDR3 region has the DNA TGTGCCAGCAGCTTAGATCGAGTGGAGTTCTCCTACAATGAGCAGTTCTTC. The V and J genes are TRBV11-2 and TRBJ2-1, with unresolved D. The V and J ends lost 0 bases and 0 bases respectively, with 12 bases between them. The CDR3 loop spans 17 amino acids. Germline CDR1 is SGHAT and CDR2 is FQNNGV.